These 24 T cell receptor beta chains originate from one sample sequenced in a study of blood T cell repertoires in COVID-19. Data came from immunoSEQ multiplex PCR; TCRdb stores just in-frame clones and leaves some out. The repertoire holds about 270,000 clones, with around 90% as singletons. Sequencing was carried out using PBMCs or T cells enriched from blood (not recorded which). The receptors derive from a woman between 45 and 65 years old who had recovered from COVID-19.

The genes are TRBV7-6 and TRBJ1-5; maybe TRBD1 (6 bases). Per the germline V gene, CDR1 is SGHVS and CDR2 is FNYEAQ. The CDR3 loop spans 15 amino acids. V shed 1 base and J shed 2 bases, with 9 bases lying between them. The CDR3 DNA is TGTGCCAGCAGCTTAGGAGCAGGGGGCAATCAGCCCCAGCATTTT. As protein: CASSLGAGGNQPQHF.

The chain couples TRBV30 to TRBJ1-4; 8 bases fit TRBD1. Germline lookup yields CDR1 GTSNPN and CDR2 SVGIG (reference sequence). The CDR3 length is 13 residues. V lost 5 bases and J lost 8; bases outside the gene matches: 7. The CDR3, as DNA: TGTGCCTGGGGACAGGGTCGTGGGGAAAAACTGTTTTTT. Translated: CAWGQGRGEKLFF. Drawing the rest from reference TRBV30 and TRBJ1-4, the complete variable domain is SQTIHQWPATLVQPVGSPLSLECTVEGTSNPNLYWYRQAAGRGLQLLFYSVGIGQISSEVPQNLSASRPQDRQFILSSKKLLLSDSGFYLCAWGQGRGEKLFFGSGTQLSVL.

The chain has TRBV30 and TRBJ2-5, with 10 bases fitting TRBD1. The CDR3 runs 14 residues. The V and J ends lost 3 bases and 4 bases, in that order; junction bases with no gene match: 5. Germline CDR1 is GTSNPN and CDR2 is SVGIG (reference sequence). Here the CDR3 DNA reads TGTGCCTGGAGCGGCGGGACAGGGGTAGAGACCCAGTACTTC. Its translation: CAWSGGTGVETQYF. Variable domain in full (rest from reference TRBV30 and TRBJ2-5): SQTIHQWPATLVQPVGSPLSLECTVEGTSNPNLYWYRQAAGRGLQLLFYSVGIGQISSEVPQNLSASRPQDRQFILSSKKLLLSDSGFYLCAWSGGTGVETQYFGPGTRLLVL.

J is TRBJ1-5 and V is TRBV2; the match to TRBD1 covers 8 bases. CDR3 length: 14 amino acids. In germline, CDR1 is SNHLY, CDR2 FYNNEI. V was pared by 7 bases and J by 6 bases, with 8 bases of the junction left unmatched. CDR3 region: CASKRGQGGQPQHF. CDR3 nucleotides: TGTGCCAGCAAACGAGGACAGGGTGGTCAGCCCCAGCATTTT.

The V gene is TRBV25-1, the J gene TRBJ2-5; possible D gene TRBD1, 6 bases. Germline assignment: CDR1 MGHDK and CDR2 SYGVNS. The CDR3 totals 13 residues. With 8 bases removed from V and 9 bases from J, the gap between germline ends came to 19 bases. CDR3 protein: CASSNPGTRAQYF. The CDR3, as DNA: TGTGCCAGCTCGAATCCCGGGACACGCGCCCAGTACTTC. The whole variable domain, remainder taken from reference TRBV25-1 and TRBJ2-5, is EADIYQTPRYLVIGTGKKITLECSQTMGHDKMYWYQQDPGMELHLIHYSYGVNSTEKGDLSSESTVSRIRTEHFPLTLESARPSHTSQYLCASSNPGTRAQYFGPGTRLLVL.

This sequence joins TRBV28 and TRBJ2-2; D may be TRBD2 (6 bases). The V gene lost 4 bases and the J gene lost 2 bases, with 17 bases spanning the gap. The CDR3 length is 17 residues. Germline V gives CDR1 MDHEN, CDR2 SYDVKM. The CDR3 here is CASSSPYGLRNTGELFF. DNA for the CDR3: TGTGCCAGCAGTTCCCCCTACGGACTACGCAACACCGGGGAGCTGTTTTTT. Variable domain in full (rest from reference TRBV28 and TRBJ2-2): DVKVTQSSRYLVKRTGEKVFLECVQDMDHENMFWYRQDPGLGLRLIYFSYDVKMKEKGDIPEGYSVSREKKERFSLILESASTNQTSMYLCASSSPYGLRNTGELFFGEGSRLTVL.

The chain employs TRBV9 and TRBJ1-2; TRBD1 matches at 7 bases. V shed 3 bases and J 3 bases; nucleotides not matched to a gene: 11. The CDR3 contains 16 residues. In germline, CDR1 is SGDLS, CDR2 YYNGEE. CDR3 amino acids: CASSGTGTEDDYGYTF. CDR3 nucleotide sequence: TGTGCCAGCAGCGGAACCGGGACAGAAGACGACTATGGCTACACCTTC.

The chain combines TRBV19 with TRBJ1-2; TRBD1 matches 7 bases. Germline V CDR1 and CDR2: LNHDA, SQIVND (reference sequence). This CDR3 region has 14 residues. Losses at the gene ends were 9 bases for V and 4 bases for J; bases not matched to a gene: 11. CDR3 DNA sequence: TGTGCCAGCCATCTGCCAGGGGGGTCCTATGGCTACACCTTC. As protein: CASHLPGGSYGYTF.

This clone was counted once. The rearrangement uses TRBV28 and TRBJ1-2; D may be TRBD1 (5 bases). Germline assignment: CDR1 MDHEN and CDR2 SYDVKM. CDR3 size: 13 residues. Trimming shortened V by 2 bases and J by 8 bases, and 12 bases separated the two germline ends. The CDR3 loop is CASSLKQAGGYTF. CDR3 in DNA: TGTGCCAGCAGTTTAAAACAGGCCGGGGGCTACACCTTC.

Concerning this clone itself: Other nucleotide sequences in the sample specify the same CDR3. The rearrangement links TRBV27 to TRBJ2-1, with D perhaps TRBD1 (6 bases). Germline lookup yields CDR1 MNHEY and CDR2 SMNVEV (reference sequence). Trimming pared 3 bases from V and 0 bases from J, leaving 9 bases between. The CDR3 loop spans 15 amino acids. Here the CDR3 reads CASSLGTSSYNEQFF. The CDR3, as DNA: TGTGCCAGCAGTTTGGGGACAAGCTCCTACAATGAGCAGTTCTTC.

The chain has TRBV28 and TRBJ2-7, with a tentative D call TRBD2 (6 bases). The CDR3 has 15 amino acids. The V and J ends lost 3 bases and 0 bases respectively, with 12 bases between them. Per germline, CDR1 MDHEN and CDR2 SYDVKM. The CDR3 is CASSFFAGSSYEQYF. Written as DNA, the CDR3 is TGTGCCAGCAGTTTTTTTGCGGGGAGCTCCTACGAGCAGTACTTC.

The V gene is TRBV28, the J gene TRBJ1-2, with D possibly TRBD1 on 6 matching bases. The CDR3 length is 13 residues. V lost 6 bases to trimming and J lost 4 bases, with 12 bases between them. Per the germline V gene, CDR1 is MDHEN and CDR2 is SYDVKM. The CDR3 spells CASRLGQSYGYTF. For the CDR3, the DNA is TGTGCCAGCAGGCTAGGACAGAGCTATGGCTACACCTTC.

The chain combines TRBV19 with TRBJ1-4; D unresolved. Per germline, CDR1 LNHDA and CDR2 SQIVND (reference sequence). V gave up 6 bases and J gave up 6 bases, with 14 bases separating them. The CDR3 extends over 14 amino acids. As DNA, the CDR3 is TGTGCCAGTAGAATGGAGGGTAAGGATGAAAAACTGTTTTTT. Its translation: CASRMEGKDEKLFF.

The V call is TRBV11-2, the J call TRBJ2-5; D is uncertain. The CDR3 is 15 residues long. Germline CDR1 reads SGHAT; CDR2 reads FQNNGV. The V end lost 1 base, the J end lost 0 bases, and 9 bases lay between the germline ends. The CDR3, as DNA: TGTGCCAGCAGCTTAGCCGCAGCGTACCAAGAGACCCAGTACTTC. This gives the protein CASSLAAAYQETQYF.

This sequence joins TRBV30 and TRBJ2-5; TRBD2 agrees at 7 bases. J gave up 3 bases and V 2 bases, and 6 bases lay outside the gene matches. The CDR3 contains 14 residues. Germline V lookup: CDR1 GTSNPN, CDR2 SVGIG (reference sequence). The CDR3 nucleotides read TGTGCCTGGAGTCCAATGGGGGGGGAAGAGACCCAGTACTTC. As protein: CAWSPMGGEETQYF.

The rearrangement joins TRBV2 to TRBJ1-6; 9 nucleotides align to TRBD1. The CDR3 is 14 residues long. With V trimmed by 6 bases and J by 7 bases, 4 bases remained unmatched. The germline CDR1 and CDR2 sequences are SNHLY and FYNNEI. The CDR3 nucleotides are TGTGCCAGCAGGGGGGACAGGGTCAATTCACCCCTCCACTTT. Translating gives CASRGDRVNSPLHF.

The gene calls are TRBV19 and TRBJ1-1, with 8 bases aligning to TRBD1. V shed 5 bases, J shed 0 bases, and the junction held 5 bases outside the gene matches. The CDR3 extends over 15 amino acids. Germline CDR1 and CDR2: LNHDA and SQIVND (reference sequence). In DNA, the CDR3 is TGTGCCAGTAGTCCAGACAGGGGCCTGAACACTGAAGCTTTCTTT. It translates to CASSPDRGLNTEAFF. Complete variable domain (other parts from reference TRBV19 and TRBJ1-1): DGGITQSPKYLFRKEGQNVTLSCEQNLNHDAMYWYRQDPGQGLRLIYYSQIVNDFQKGDIAEGYSVSREKKESFPLTVTSAQKNPTAFYLCASSPDRGLNTEAFFGQGTRLTVV.

The gene calls are TRBV10-3 and TRBJ1-2; 9 nucleotides line up with TRBD1. This CDR3 contains 16 residues. Germline V CDR1 and CDR2: ENHRY, SYGVKD. Unmatched junction bases numbered 8, after V lost 0 bases and J lost 6 bases. The CDR3 DNA sequence: TGTGCCATCAGTGAGTCGGGGACAGGGTTGGCTAATGGCTACACCTTC. Translation gives CAISESGTGLANGYTF.

For this clone: Other DNA sequences in the sample encode the same CDR3. The V and J genes are TRBV2 and TRBJ1-1; 7 bases fit TRBD1. This CDR3 spans 14 amino acids. Germline loops: CDR1 SNHLY, CDR2 FYNNEI. The ends lost 4 bases at V and 0 bases at J; junction bases unmatched: 2. CDR3 protein: CASSAGTVNTEAFF. The CDR3 nucleotides are TGTGCCAGCAGTGCCGGGACAGTGAACACTGAAGCTTTCTTT.

V usage is TRBV2 and J usage is TRBJ2-5; possibly TRBD2 for D (6 bases). The CDR3 contains 14 residues. Germline V CDR1 and CDR2: SNHLY, FYNNEI. V dropped 4 bases and J dropped 4 bases, with 13 bases sitting between them. The CDR3 loop is CASSGRRGRETQYF. The CDR3 DNA reads TGTGCCAGCAGTGGAAGGAGGGGCCGAGAGACCCAGTACTTC.

CDR3 sequence (DNA): TGTGCCAGCAGCCATCGAGCGGGAGGTGTTTACAATGAGCAGTTCTTC. Encoded protein: CASSHRAGGVYNEQFF. V gene TRBV3-1 (or the pseudogene TRBV3-2) combines with J gene TRBJ2-1, with TRBD2 matching over 9 bases. The CDR3 runs 16 residues. The V gene end was trimmed by 3 bases and the J gene end by 4 bases; junction bases not matched to a gene: 7. CDR1 and CDR2 (germline): LGHDT, YNNKEL (reference sequence).

The chain employs TRBV5-1 and TRBJ2-1; possible D gene TRBD1, 6 bases. Trimming took 0 bases from V and 5 from J, leaving 12 bases between them. The length of the CDR3 is 15 residues. Germline-derived CDR1 and CDR2 are SGHRS and YFSETQ. The chain's CDR3 is CASSLAQGRDNEQFF. The CDR3 region has the DNA TGCGCCAGCAGCTTGGCACAGGGTCGGGACAATGAGCAGTTCTTC.

The chain uses TRBV11-1 and TRBJ2-7, with D possibly TRBD2 on 5 matching bases. The ends were cut back, 2 bases at V and 5 bases at J, with 16 bases in the middle. This CDR3 spans 15 amino acids. Looked up from germline, CDR1 is SGHAT and CDR2 is FQDESV (reference sequence). This CDR3 reads CASSLLPSYRHEQYF. The CDR3 DNA reads as TGTGCCAGCAGCTTATTGCCTAGCTATCGTCACGAGCAGTACTTC.

The chain is built from TRBV7-8 and TRBJ2-2; D remains unclear. In germline, CDR1 is SGHVS, CDR2 FQNEAQ. CDR3 size: 13 residues. V lost 4 bases, J lost 4 bases, and 7 bases lay in between. The CDR3 protein is CASSSQATGELFF. The CDR3 region has the DNA TGTGCCAGCAGCTCCCAAGCCACCGGGGAGCTGTTTTTT.